Following are 9 T cell receptor beta chains from one sample sequenced in a study of OX40 agonist ivuxolimab in advanced cancers. Clones were read by immunoSEQ multiplex PCR, and TCRdb kept only the in-frame ones, dropping some. The sample lists about 71,000 clones, about 81% seen once, with approximately 5% in the top ten. The sequencing used CD4+ or CD8+ T cells sorted from blood, collected in a trial of the OX40 agonist ivuxolimab. These receptors were obtained from an adult with an advanced solid tumor such as melanoma, head and neck, liver or kidney cancer.

The CDR3 nucleotides read TGCGCCAGCAGCCAAGACTTACGGAGCTCCTACAATGAGCAGTTCTTC. Translating gives CASSQDLRSSYNEQFF. The chain combines TRBV4-3 with TRBJ2-1; no clear D. The germline CDR1 and CDR2 sequences are LGHNA and YSLEER. This CDR3 is 16 amino acids long. Trimming removed 0 bases from V and 0 bases from J, with 9 bases in between.

Concerning this clone itself: At one end, the junction sequence differs from germline, possibly due to a read error. The genes are TRBV5-4 and TRBJ2-4; tentatively, D is TRBD1 (5 bases). The CDR3 runs 16 residues. Per germline, CDR1 SGHNT and CDR2 YYREEE (reference sequence). Here the CDR3 DNA reads TGCGCCAGCAGCCAATCCGCGACAGTAGCCAAAAACATTCAGTACTTC. Its translation is CASSQSATVAKNIQYF.

This chain links TRBV30 with TRBJ2-7, with D perhaps matching TRBD1 (5 bases). This CDR3 is built from 12 residues. V was shortened by 3 bases and J by 0 bases, with 6 bases between the two germline ends. Germline CDR1 and CDR2: GTSNPN and SVGIG (reference sequence). The CDR3 DNA reads TGTGCCTGGAGCGACAGCTCCTACGAGCAGTACTTC. Protein: CAWSDSSYEQYF.

This chain connects TRBV19 to TRBJ1-2, with D maybe TRBD1 (6 bases). The CDR3 loop spans 14 amino acids. The germline gives CDR1 LNHDA, CDR2 SQIVND (reference sequence). V was shortened by 6 bases and J by 7 bases, with 18 bases between the two germline ends. The CDR3 DNA sequence: TGTGCCAGTAGGGTGCGACACAGGGAGTCTGGCTACACCTTC. Protein sequence: CASRVRHRESGYTF.

The sample holds one count of this clone. V and J are TRBV10-3 and TRBJ2-5, with 8 bases fitting TRBD1. This CDR3 spans 19 amino acids. CDR1 is ENHRY and CDR2 is SYGVKD in the germline V gene. V lost 3 bases and J lost 1; bases outside the gene matches: 16. The CDR3 nucleotides are TGTGCCATCAGTGATTCAGGAGGGACAGGCCGTTTTGGCCAAGAGACCCAGTACTTC. Its translation: CAISDSGGTGRFGQETQYF.

The chain combines TRBV27 with TRBJ1-1; TRBD1 matches 7 bases. Losses at the gene ends were 5 bases for V and 6 bases for J; bases not matched to a gene: 9. CDR3 length equals 14 residues. Germline V gives CDR1 MNHEY, CDR2 SMNVEV (reference sequence). This CDR3 reads CASSISTGAAEAFF. CDR3 nucleotide sequence: TGTGCCAGCAGTATCAGTACAGGGGCGGCTGAAGCTTTCTTT.

The count of this clone is one. The rearrangement links TRBV6-5 to TRBJ1-1; D unresolved. Germline V lookup: CDR1 MNHEY, CDR2 SVGAGI. This CDR3 contains 16 residues. V shed 0 bases and J shed 0 bases, with 11 bases lying between them. The CDR3 reads CASSYSSGSMNTEAFF. In nucleotides, the CDR3 is TGTGCCAGCAGTTACTCTAGTGGCAGTATGAACACTGAAGCTTTCTTT.

The CDR3 DNA reads as TGTGCCAGCAGCTTAACAGGGGGCGTCTCCTACAATGAGCAGTTCTTC. It translates to CASSLTGGVSYNEQFF. The chain joins TRBV5-6 to TRBJ2-1; TRBD1 matches 9 bases. V dropped 2 bases and J dropped 0; count of bases not matched to a gene: 3. Looked up from germline, CDR1 is SGHDT and CDR2 is YYEEEE. The CDR3 length is 16 residues.

V gene TRBV4-1 combines with J gene TRBJ2-7, with 10 nucleotides matching TRBD1. Germline trimming cut 0 bases from V and 0 bases from J; bases unmatched to any gene: 5. CDR1 MGHRA and CDR2 YSYEKL come from the germline V gene. The CDR3 runs to 17 residues. This CDR3 is CASSQETGTGVSYEQYF. The CDR3 DNA reads as TGCGCCAGCAGCCAAGAGACCGGGACAGGGGTCTCCTACGAGCAGTACTTC.